Listed below are T cell receptor beta chains from one sample, sequenced in a study of shared clonotypes between healthy human individuals. Using immunoSEQ multiplex PCR, the repertoire was profiled, and TCRdb retains in-frame clones only, with some absent. The sample has millions of clones, about 93% seen once. Material: naive CD8+ T cells from PBMCs. These receptors came from a man between 18 and 35 years old in good health. Some clones in this sample may be carry-over from other donors' samples. Each CDR3 is given with its conserved first and last residue. D genes are given only for firm matches. A clone size is listed for some rows: how often the clone was seen (once, few, many), or a class if it is expanded.

CDR3 length: 16; J gene: TRBJ2-1; D gene: -; clone size: -; V gene: TRBV27; CDR3 DNA: TGTGCCAGCACCCCGTTTCCTGCCGGGGACACCAATGAGCAGTTCTTC; CDR3 protein: CASTPFPAGDTNEQFF
CDR3 length: 14; J gene: TRBJ1-1; D gene: TRBD1; clone size: -; V gene: TRBV9; CDR3 DNA: TGTGCCAGCAGCGGATACGGGACAGGGGGAGAGGCTTTCTTT; CDR3 protein: CASSGYGTGGEAFF
CDR3 length: 13; J gene: TRBJ2-1; D gene: -; clone size: -; V gene: TRBV12-5; CDR3 DNA: TGTGCTAGTGGTTTTACGGGAGTACGTGAGCAGTTCTTC; CDR3 protein: CASGFTGVREQFF
CDR3 length: 12; J gene: TRBJ1-1; D gene: -; clone size: -; V gene: TRBV7-9; CDR3 DNA: TGTGCCAGCAGCCTAGGGGGTATTGAAGCTTTCTTT; CDR3 protein: CASSLGGIEAFF
CDR3 length: 13; J gene: TRBJ1-4; D gene: -; clone size: -; V gene: TRBV5-1; CDR3 DNA: TGCGCCAGCAGCGGGGCACTGGGTGAAAAACTGTTTTTT; CDR3 protein: CASSGALGEKLFF
CDR3 length: 16; J gene: TRBJ1-1; D gene: -; clone size: once; V gene: TRBV5-1; CDR3 DNA: TGCGCCAGCAGCTTACAAACAGGGAAAGGGAACACTGAAGCTTTCTTT; CDR3 protein: CASSLQTGKGNTEAFF
CDR3 length: 15; J gene: TRBJ2-1; D gene: -; clone size: -; V gene: TRBV18; CDR3 DNA: TGTGCCAGCTCACCTCTGGACAGCAGCTACAATGAGCAGTTCTTC; CDR3 protein: CASSPLDSSYNEQFF
CDR3 length: 18; J gene: TRBJ2-1; D gene: TRBD2; clone size: -; V gene: TRBV19; CDR3 DNA: TGTGCCAGTAGTACCCTGACTAGCGGGAGGAGCTCCTACAATGAGCAGTTCTTC; CDR3 protein: CASSTLTSGRSSYNEQFF
CDR3 length: 13; J gene: TRBJ1-1; D gene: -; clone size: -; V gene: TRBV5-1; CDR3 DNA: TGCGCCAGCAGCTTCGCAGGGAACACTGAAGCTTTCTTT; CDR3 protein: CASSFAGNTEAFF
CDR3 length: 15; J gene: TRBJ2-3; D gene: -; clone size: -; V gene: TRBV11-3; CDR3 DNA: TGTGCCAGCAGCCCACGGACAGAAACGCCAGATACGCAGTATTTT; CDR3 protein: CASSPRTETPDTQYF
CDR3 length: 16; J gene: TRBJ2-1; D gene: TRBD2; clone size: -; V gene: TRBV2; CDR3 DNA: TGTGCCAGCGAGGGACTAGCGGGGGGCTCCTACAATGAGCAGTTCTTC; CDR3 protein: CASEGLAGGSYNEQFF
CDR3 length: 11; J gene: TRBJ2-7; D gene: -; clone size: once; V gene: TRBV6-4; CDR3 DNA: TGTGCCAGGGTCCCGAGCCGCGAGCAGTACTTC; CDR3 protein: CARVPSREQYF
CDR3 length: 15; J gene: TRBJ2-1; D gene: -; clone size: -; V gene: TRBV2; CDR3 DNA: TGTGCCAGCAGAATAGGCGCAAGCTCCTACAATGAGCAGTTCTTC; CDR3 protein: CASRIGASSYNEQFF
CDR3 length: 14; J gene: TRBJ1-5; D gene: TRBD1; clone size: -; V gene: TRBV6-6; CDR3 DNA: TGTGCCAGCACTTCAAATCAGGGGGGTCAGCCCCAGCATTTT; CDR3 protein: CASTSNQGGQPQHF
CDR3 length: 13; J gene: TRBJ1-5; D gene: -; clone size: -; V gene: TRBV5-5; CDR3 DNA: TGTGCCAGCAGCTTGGGGGGCCTAGAGCCCCAGCATTTT; CDR3 protein: CASSLGGLEPQHF
CDR3 length: 18; J gene: TRBJ1-2; D gene: -; clone size: -; V gene: TRBV4-3; CDR3 DNA: TGCGCCAGCAGCCAAGATGGTCGAGAGACAGATCCTAACTATGGCTACACCTTC; CDR3 protein: CASSQDGRETDPNYGYTF
CDR3 length: 16; J gene: TRBJ2-1; D gene: -; clone size: -; V gene: TRBV15; CDR3 DNA: TGTGCCACCAGCCCCAGGGGGGTCACCTCCTACAATGAGCAGTTCTTC; CDR3 protein: CATSPRGVTSYNEQFF
CDR3 length: 15; J gene: TRBJ1-2; D gene: TRBD1; clone size: -; V gene: TRBV28; CDR3 DNA: TGTGCCAGCAGTATACAGGGGGCGGGCAACTATGGCTACACCTTC; CDR3 protein: CASSIQGAGNYGYTF
CDR3 length: 14; J gene: TRBJ1-1; D gene: -; clone size: -; V gene: TRBV28; CDR3 DNA: TGTGCCAGCAGTCCTTCAGGGCGGGTCACTGAAGCTTTCTTT; CDR3 protein: CASSPSGRVTEAFF
CDR3 length: 15; J gene: TRBJ1-1; D gene: TRBD1; clone size: few; V gene: TRBV13; CDR3 DNA: TGTGCCAGCAGTCCAGGGGGCGGTGTGAACACTGAAGCTTTCTTT; CDR3 protein: CASSPGGGVNTEAFF
CDR3 length: 10; J gene: TRBJ2-1; D gene: -; clone size: -; V gene: TRBV20-1; CDR3 DNA: TGCAGTGCCCGGTTAAATGAGCAGTTCTTC; CDR3 protein: CSARLNEQFF
CDR3 length: 14; J gene: TRBJ1-1; D gene: -; clone size: -; V gene: TRBV9; CDR3 DNA: TGTGCCAGCAGCGTGGACGGCGGAAACACTGAAGCTTTCTTT; CDR3 protein: CASSVDGGNTEAFF
CDR3 length: 12; J gene: TRBJ1-5; D gene: TRBD1; clone size: -; V gene: TRBV29-1; CDR3 DNA: TGCAGCGTGGGGACAGGGCGGCAGCCCCAGCATTTT; CDR3 protein: CSVGTGRQPQHF
CDR3 length: 16; J gene: TRBJ2-7; D gene: TRBD1; clone size: -; V gene: TRBV4-2; CDR3 DNA: TGTGCCAGCAGCCAACCGACTGACAGGGACCCCTACGAGCAGTACTTC; CDR3 protein: CASSQPTDRDPYEQYF
CDR3 length: 13; J gene: TRBJ1-3; D gene: -; clone size: -; V gene: TRBV13; CDR3 DNA: TGTGCCAGCAGCTTAGGCCGTGGAAACACCATATATTTT; CDR3 protein: CASSLGRGNTIYF
CDR3 length: 17; J gene: TRBJ2-7; D gene: TRBD2; clone size: -; V gene: TRBV28; CDR3 DNA: TGTGCCAGCAGTTCCACGGTCCTAGCGGGAGAACACTACGAGCAGTACTTC; CDR3 protein: CASSSTVLAGEHYEQYF
CDR3 length: 12; J gene: TRBJ1-1; D gene: -; clone size: -; V gene: TRBV9; CDR3 DNA: TGTGCCAGCAGCGCCCCGGACCTAGGGGTTTTCTTT; CDR3 protein: CASSAPDLGVFF
CDR3 length: 14; J gene: TRBJ1-1; D gene: -; clone size: -; V gene: TRBV27; CDR3 DNA: TGTGCCAGCAGTTTGGGGGGAATGAACACTGAAGCTTTCTTT; CDR3 protein: CASSLGGMNTEAFF
CDR3 length: 12; J gene: TRBJ2-7; D gene: TRBD2; clone size: -; V gene: TRBV29-1; CDR3 DNA: TGCAGCGTTGAAGGGGCGGGAGATTCGAAGTACTTC; CDR3 protein: CSVEGAGDSKYF
CDR3 length: 17; J gene: TRBJ1-5; D gene: TRBD1; clone size: -; V gene: TRBV15; CDR3 DNA: TGTGCCACCAGCAGAGAACAGGGGGTGGCTAGCAATCAGCCCCAGCATTTT; CDR3 protein: CATSREQGVASNQPQHF
CDR3 length: 16; J gene: TRBJ2-7; D gene: TRBD2; clone size: -; V gene: TRBV28; CDR3 DNA: TGTGCCACCTCGGGACTAGCGGGAGTTTCCTCCTACGAGCAGTACTTC; CDR3 protein: CATSGLAGVSSYEQYF
CDR3 length: 13; J gene: TRBJ2-7; D gene: -; clone size: -; V gene: TRBV19; CDR3 DNA: TGTGCCAGTACTTCAGCGATAGGATACGAGCAGTACTTC; CDR3 protein: CASTSAIGYEQYF
CDR3 length: 22; J gene: TRBJ2-5; D gene: TRBD1; clone size: once; V gene: TRBV5-1; CDR3 DNA: TGCGCCAGCAGCCTGGTCCCTATTCGACAGGGGCATTCCCCAGCCTCCCAAGAGACCCAGTACTTC; CDR3 protein: CASSLVPIRQGHSPASQETQYF
CDR3 length: 14; J gene: TRBJ1-1; D gene: TRBD1; clone size: -; V gene: TRBV25-1; CDR3 DNA: TGTGCCAGCCAGGTCGGGACAGGGGGCACTGAAGCTTTCTTT; CDR3 protein: CASQVGTGGTEAFF
CDR3 length: 17; J gene: TRBJ2-1; D gene: -; clone size: -; V gene: TRBV9; CDR3 DNA: TGTGCCAGCAGCGATCCGCCGGAGGGTGTGGGAGGTAATGAGCAGTTCTTC; CDR3 protein: CASSDPPEGVGGNEQFF
CDR3 length: 15; J gene: TRBJ2-7; D gene: TRBD2; clone size: once; V gene: TRBV4-3; CDR3 DNA: TGCGCCAGCAGCCAAGGGACTAGCGGTATCTACGAGCAGTACTTC; CDR3 protein: CASSQGTSGIYEQYF
CDR3 length: 16; J gene: TRBJ2-7; D gene: -; clone size: -; V gene: TRBV9; CDR3 DNA: TGTGCCAGCACCCGAGGGGTAGGGCAGGGAGTTCGGGAGCAGTACTTC; CDR3 protein: CASTRGVGQGVREQYF
CDR3 length: 16; J gene: TRBJ2-7; D gene: TRBD2; clone size: -; V gene: TRBV30; CDR3 DNA: TGTGCCTGGAGTGTACAGGAGCGGGGAGGTGCAGGCGAGCAGTACTTC; CDR3 protein: CAWSVQERGGAGEQYF
CDR3 length: 15; J gene: TRBJ1-5; D gene: -; clone size: -; V gene: TRBV4-3; CDR3 DNA: TGCGCCAGCAGCCAGGTCTGGGTTGTGGATCAGCCCCAGCATTTT; CDR3 protein: CASSQVWVVDQPQHF
CDR3 length: 13; J gene: TRBJ1-1; D gene: -; clone size: -; V gene: TRBV6-5; CDR3 DNA: TGTGCCAGCAACTACATGGGGGACACTGAAGCTTTCTTT; CDR3 protein: CASNYMGDTEAFF
CDR3 length: 16; J gene: TRBJ2-1; D gene: -; clone size: -; V gene: TRBV25-1; CDR3 DNA: TGTGCCAGCAGTGAATATGGGCAGGGACTTCGCTATGAGCAGTTCTTC; CDR3 protein: CASSEYGQGLRYEQFF
CDR3 length: 13; J gene: TRBJ1-1; D gene: -; clone size: -; V gene: TRBV7-6; CDR3 DNA: TGTGCCAGCAGCTTAGCGGTCGCCACTGAAGCTTTCTTT; CDR3 protein: CASSLAVATEAFF
CDR3 length: 15; J gene: TRBJ2-5; D gene: -; clone size: -; V gene: TRBV6-1; CDR3 DNA: TGTGCCAGCAGTGAAGGTCCAGGGGCCCGGGAGACCCAGTACTTC; CDR3 protein: CASSEGPGARETQYF
CDR3 length: 12; J gene: TRBJ1-1; D gene: -; clone size: -; V gene: TRBV14; CDR3 DNA: TGTGCCAGCAGCCTTCATCAGGCTGAAGCTTTCTTT; CDR3 protein: CASSLHQAEAFF
CDR3 length: 13; J gene: TRBJ1-1; D gene: TRBD1; clone size: -; V gene: TRBV30; CDR3 DNA: TGTGCCTGGAGGGAGGGGGCGCGTACTGAAGCTTTCTTT; CDR3 protein: CAWREGARTEAFF
CDR3 length: 17; J gene: TRBJ2-7; D gene: -; clone size: -; V gene: TRBV28; CDR3 DNA: TGTGCCAGCAGTTTGGGCCCCCCGGGCGGGAATATATACGAGCAGTACTTC; CDR3 protein: CASSLGPPGGNIYEQYF
CDR3 length: 16; J gene: TRBJ2-3; D gene: TRBD2; clone size: -; V gene: TRBV9; CDR3 DNA: TGTGCCAGCAGCGTAGGGACTAGCTGGGGCACAGATACGCAGTATTTT; CDR3 protein: CASSVGTSWGTDTQYF
CDR3 length: 17; J gene: TRBJ2-5; D gene: TRBD1; clone size: -; V gene: TRBV10-2; CDR3 DNA: TGCGCCAGCCGAAGGACAGGGGGTTCGTCGGCCAAAGAGACCCAGTACTTC; CDR3 protein: CASRRTGGSSAKETQYF
CDR3 length: 16; J gene: TRBJ2-7; D gene: TRBD2; clone size: -; V gene: TRBV7-9; CDR3 DNA: TGTGCCAGCAGCTTGACCGGGACTAGCGGAACCTACGAGCAGTACTTC; CDR3 protein: CASSLTGTSGTYEQYF
CDR3 length: 14; J gene: TRBJ1-1; D gene: TRBD1; clone size: -; V gene: TRBV19; CDR3 DNA: TGTGCCAGTAGTATGAACAGGGGGCGTACTGAAGCTTTCTTT; CDR3 protein: CASSMNRGRTEAFF
CDR3 length: 16; J gene: TRBJ2-1; D gene: TRBD1; clone size: -; V gene: TRBV5-4; CDR3 DNA: TGTGCCAGCAGCTGGGCTACAGGGGCGGTAAGGGAGGAGCAGTTCTTC; CDR3 protein: CASSWATGAVREEQFF
CDR3 length: 13; J gene: TRBJ2-7; D gene: -; clone size: -; V gene: TRBV27; CDR3 DNA: TGTGCCAGCAGTTCCTCCTCAAAGGGGGAGCAGTACTTC; CDR3 protein: CASSSSSKGEQYF
CDR3 length: 13; J gene: TRBJ2-7; D gene: -; clone size: -; V gene: TRBV6-1; CDR3 DNA: TGTGCCAGCAGACTCTTACAGGGCTACGAGCAGTACTTC; CDR3 protein: CASRLLQGYEQYF
CDR3 length: 14; J gene: TRBJ1-5; D gene: -; clone size: -; V gene: TRBV5-6; CDR3 DNA: TGTGCCAGCAGCTTGGGGACCCAGGGTCAGCCCCAGCATTTT; CDR3 protein: CASSLGTQGQPQHF
CDR3 length: 13; J gene: TRBJ1-3; D gene: -; clone size: -; V gene: TRBV5-4; CDR3 DNA: TGTGCCAGCACTACTCTTCCAGGAAACACCATATATTTT; CDR3 protein: CASTTLPGNTIYF
CDR3 length: 15; J gene: TRBJ2-2; D gene: TRBD1; clone size: -; V gene: TRBV7-6; CDR3 DNA: TGTGCCAGCCGCCCCGGACAGGGCTTGCCCGGGGAGCTGTTTTTT; CDR3 protein: CASRPGQGLPGELFF
CDR3 length: 12; J gene: TRBJ2-7; D gene: -; clone size: -; V gene: TRBV6-1; CDR3 DNA: TGTGCCAGCAGTGTTCATAGGGACGAGCAGTACTTC; CDR3 protein: CASSVHRDEQYF
CDR3 length: 13; J gene: TRBJ1-5; D gene: -; clone size: -; V gene: TRBV11-2; CDR3 DNA: TGTGCCAGCAGCTTCTCAAGCAATCAGCCCCAGCATTTT; CDR3 protein: CASSFSSNQPQHF
CDR3 length: 20; J gene: TRBJ2-7; D gene: TRBD2; clone size: once; V gene: TRBV30; CDR3 DNA: TGTGCCTGGAGCGGGGTTCCCGAGACCGGGGGGCTAGCGGGCCGCTACGAGCAGTACTTC; CDR3 protein: CAWSGVPETGGLAGRYEQYF
CDR3 length: 14; J gene: TRBJ1-5; D gene: -; clone size: once; V gene: TRBV27; CDR3 DNA: TGTGCCAGCATGAGGCAGGTGGGGGTTCAGCCCCAGCATTTT; CDR3 protein: CASMRQVGVQPQHF